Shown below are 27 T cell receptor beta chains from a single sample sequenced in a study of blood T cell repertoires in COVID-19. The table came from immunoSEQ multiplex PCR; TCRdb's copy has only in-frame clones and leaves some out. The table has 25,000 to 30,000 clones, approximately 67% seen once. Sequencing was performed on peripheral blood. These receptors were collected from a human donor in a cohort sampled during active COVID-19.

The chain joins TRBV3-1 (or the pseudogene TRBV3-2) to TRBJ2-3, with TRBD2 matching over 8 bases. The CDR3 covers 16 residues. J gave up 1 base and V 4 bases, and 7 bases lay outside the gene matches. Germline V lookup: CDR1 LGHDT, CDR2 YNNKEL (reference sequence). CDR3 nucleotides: TGTGCCAGCAGCCGAAACCCGGGGGGGGGCACAGATACGCAGTATTTT. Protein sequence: CASSRNPGGGTDTQYF.

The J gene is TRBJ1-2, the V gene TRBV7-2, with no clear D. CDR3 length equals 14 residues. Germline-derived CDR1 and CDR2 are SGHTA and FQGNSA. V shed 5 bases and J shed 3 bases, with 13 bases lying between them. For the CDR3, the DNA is TGTGCCAGCAGCCTAACAAGGACTGACTATGGCTACACCTTC. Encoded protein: CASSLTRTDYGYTF. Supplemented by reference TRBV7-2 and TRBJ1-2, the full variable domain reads GAGVSQSPSNKVTEKGKDVELRCDPISGHTALYWYRQSLGQGLEFLIYFQGNSAPDKSGLPSDRFSAERTGGSVSTLTIQRTQQEDSAVYLCASSLTRTDYGYTFGSGTRLTVV.

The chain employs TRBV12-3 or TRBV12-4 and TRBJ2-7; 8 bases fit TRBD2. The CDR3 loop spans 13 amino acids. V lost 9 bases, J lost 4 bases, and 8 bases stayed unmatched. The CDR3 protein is CASNSGGGYEQYF. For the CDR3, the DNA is TGTGCCAGTAATTCTGGCGGGGGGTACGAGCAGTACTTC.

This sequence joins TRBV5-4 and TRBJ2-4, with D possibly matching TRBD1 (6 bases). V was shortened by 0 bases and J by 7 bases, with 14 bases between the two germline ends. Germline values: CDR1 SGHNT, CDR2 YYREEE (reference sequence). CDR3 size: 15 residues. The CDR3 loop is CASSLETGRLNIQYF. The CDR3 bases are TGTGCCAGCAGCTTGGAAACAGGGCGGTTGAACATTCAGTACTTC.

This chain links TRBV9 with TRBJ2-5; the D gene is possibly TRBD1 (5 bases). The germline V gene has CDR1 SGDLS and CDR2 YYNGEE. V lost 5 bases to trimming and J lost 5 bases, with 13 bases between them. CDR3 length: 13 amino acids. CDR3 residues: CASSRGMVETQYF. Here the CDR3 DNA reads TGTGCCAGCAGTAGGGGCATGGTTGAGACCCAGTACTTC.

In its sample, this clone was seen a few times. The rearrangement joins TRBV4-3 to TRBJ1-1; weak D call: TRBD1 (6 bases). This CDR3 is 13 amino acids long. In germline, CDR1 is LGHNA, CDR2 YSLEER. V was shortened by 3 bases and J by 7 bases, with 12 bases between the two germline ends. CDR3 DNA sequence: TGCGCCAGCAGCCAGAACAGGGCATATGAAGCTTTCTTT. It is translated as CASSQNRAYEAFF.

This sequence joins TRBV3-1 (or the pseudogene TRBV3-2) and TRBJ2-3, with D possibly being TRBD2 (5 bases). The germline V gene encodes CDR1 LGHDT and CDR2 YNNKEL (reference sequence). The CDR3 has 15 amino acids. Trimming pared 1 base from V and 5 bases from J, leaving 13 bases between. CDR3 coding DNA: TGTGCCAGCAGCCAAGCCTTGAGTGGGAGAGATACGCAGTATTTT. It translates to CASSQALSGRDTQYF.

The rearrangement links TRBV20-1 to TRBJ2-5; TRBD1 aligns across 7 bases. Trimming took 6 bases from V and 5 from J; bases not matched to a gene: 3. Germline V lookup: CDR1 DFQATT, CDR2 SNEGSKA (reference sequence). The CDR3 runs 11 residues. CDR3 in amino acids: CSALQGETQYF. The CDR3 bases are TGCAGTGCGTTACAGGGGGAGACCCAGTACTTC.

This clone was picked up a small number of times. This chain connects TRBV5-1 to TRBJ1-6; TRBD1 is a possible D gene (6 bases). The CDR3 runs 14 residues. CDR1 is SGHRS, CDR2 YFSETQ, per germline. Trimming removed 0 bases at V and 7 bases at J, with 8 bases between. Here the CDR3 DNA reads TGCGCCAGCAGCTTGGGGCAGGGGAATTCACCCCTCCACTTT. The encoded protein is CASSLGQGNSPLHF.

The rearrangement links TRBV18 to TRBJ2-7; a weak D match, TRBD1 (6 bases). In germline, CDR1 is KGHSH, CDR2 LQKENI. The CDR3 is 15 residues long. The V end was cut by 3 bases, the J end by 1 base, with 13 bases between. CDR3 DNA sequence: TGTGCCAGCTCACCCCCCAACACAGGGTCCTACGAGCAGTACTTC. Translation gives CASSPPNTGSYEQYF.

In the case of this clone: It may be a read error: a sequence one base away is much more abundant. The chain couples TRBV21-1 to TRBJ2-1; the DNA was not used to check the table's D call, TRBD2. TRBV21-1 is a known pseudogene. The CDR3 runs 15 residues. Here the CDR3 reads CASSSSGRGYNEQFF. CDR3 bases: TGTGCCAGCAGCTCCAGCGGGAGGGGATACAATGAGCAGTTCTTC.

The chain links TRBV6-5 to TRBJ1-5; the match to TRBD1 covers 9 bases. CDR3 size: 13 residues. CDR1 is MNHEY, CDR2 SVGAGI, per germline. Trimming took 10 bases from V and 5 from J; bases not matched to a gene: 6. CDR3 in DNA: TGTGCCACCCACAGGGGGCCGGATCAGCCCCAGCATTTT. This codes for CATHRGPDQPQHF.

CDR3 DNA: TGTGCCAGCAGTGTTTGGGGGCGTATCGATCAGCCCCAGCATTTT. Translating it yields CASSVWGRIDQPQHF. The genes are TRBV2 and TRBJ1-5; the D gene is possibly TRBD1 (6 bases). The CDR3 has 15 amino acids. Trimming removed 4 bases from V and 5 bases from J, with 15 bases in between. CDR1 and CDR2 from the germline V gene are SNHLY and FYNNEI.

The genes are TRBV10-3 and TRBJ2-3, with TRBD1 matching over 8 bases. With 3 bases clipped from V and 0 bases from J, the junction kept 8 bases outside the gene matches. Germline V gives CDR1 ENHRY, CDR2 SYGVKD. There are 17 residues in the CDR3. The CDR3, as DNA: TGTGCCATCAGTGACAGGGGGCGAGGGACTAGCACAGATACGCAGTATTTT. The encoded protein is CAISDRGRGTSTDTQYF.

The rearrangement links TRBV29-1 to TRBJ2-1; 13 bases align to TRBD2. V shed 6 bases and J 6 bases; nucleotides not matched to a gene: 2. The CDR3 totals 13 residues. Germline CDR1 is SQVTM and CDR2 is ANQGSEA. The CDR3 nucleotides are TGCAGCGTCCGGACTAGCGGGAGCAATGAGCAGTTCTTC. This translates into CSVRTSGSNEQFF.

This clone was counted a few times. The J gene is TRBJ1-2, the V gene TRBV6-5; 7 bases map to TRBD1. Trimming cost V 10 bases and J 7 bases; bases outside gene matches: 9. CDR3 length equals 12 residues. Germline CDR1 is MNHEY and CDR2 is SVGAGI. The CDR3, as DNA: TGTGCCACCCTACAGGGGATTGCTGGCTACACCTTC. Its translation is CATLQGIAGYTF.

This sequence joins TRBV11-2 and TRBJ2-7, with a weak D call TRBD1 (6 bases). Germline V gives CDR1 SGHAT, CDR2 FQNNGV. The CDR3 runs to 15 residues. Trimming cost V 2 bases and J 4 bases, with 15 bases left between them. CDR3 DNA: TGTGCCAGCAGCTTACAGGGACATACCCTTTACGAGCAGTACTTC. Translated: CASSLQGHTLYEQYF.

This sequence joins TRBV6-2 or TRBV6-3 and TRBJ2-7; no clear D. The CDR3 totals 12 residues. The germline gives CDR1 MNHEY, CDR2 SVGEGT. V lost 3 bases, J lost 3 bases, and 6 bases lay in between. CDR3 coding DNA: TGTGCCAGCAGTTATGCAGGCTACGAGCAGTACTTC. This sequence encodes CASSYAGYEQYF.

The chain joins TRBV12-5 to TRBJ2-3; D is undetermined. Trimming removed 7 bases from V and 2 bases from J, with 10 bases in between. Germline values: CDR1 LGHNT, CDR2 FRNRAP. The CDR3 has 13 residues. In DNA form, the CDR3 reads TGTGCTAGTGTCCCTCTAGTCACAGATACGCAGTATTTT. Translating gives CASVPLVTDTQYF.

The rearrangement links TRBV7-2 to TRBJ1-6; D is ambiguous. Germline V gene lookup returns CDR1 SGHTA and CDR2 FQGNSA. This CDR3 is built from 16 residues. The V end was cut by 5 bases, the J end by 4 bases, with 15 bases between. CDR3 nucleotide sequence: TGTGCCAGCAGCCCTAGGAGCGCGATTTATAATTCACCCCTCCACTTT. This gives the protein CASSPRSAIYNSPLHF.

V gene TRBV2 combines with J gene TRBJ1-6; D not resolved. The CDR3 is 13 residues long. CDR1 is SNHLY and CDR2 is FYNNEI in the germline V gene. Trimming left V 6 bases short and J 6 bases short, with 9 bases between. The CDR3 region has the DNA TGTGCCAGCAGGATTTATAGTAATTCACCCCTCCACTTT. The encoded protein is CASRIYSNSPLHF.

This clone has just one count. CDR3 sequence: CAISVGGSRGNEQFF. The CDR3, as DNA: TGTGCCATCAGTGTTGGGGGGTCTAGAGGCAATGAGCAGTTCTTC. The chain combines TRBV10-3 with TRBJ2-1; D might be TRBD2 (6 bases). This CDR3 spans 15 amino acids. Germline V CDR1 and CDR2: ENHRY, SYGVKD. V shed 4 bases and J shed 6 bases, with 16 bases lying between them.

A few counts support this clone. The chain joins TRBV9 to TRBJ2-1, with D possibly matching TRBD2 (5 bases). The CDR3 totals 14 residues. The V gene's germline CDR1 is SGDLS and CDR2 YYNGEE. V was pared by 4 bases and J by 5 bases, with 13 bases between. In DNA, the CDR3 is TGTGCCAGCAGCCCTCGGGGAGCAAACAATGAGCAGTTCTTC. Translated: CASSPRGANNEQFF.

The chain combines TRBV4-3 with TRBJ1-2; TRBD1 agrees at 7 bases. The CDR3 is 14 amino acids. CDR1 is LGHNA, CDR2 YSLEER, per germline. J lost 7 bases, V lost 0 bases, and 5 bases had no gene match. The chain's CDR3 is CASSQDRAGGGYTF. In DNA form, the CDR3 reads TGCGCCAGCAGCCAAGATCGGGCAGGGGGTGGCTACACCTTC.

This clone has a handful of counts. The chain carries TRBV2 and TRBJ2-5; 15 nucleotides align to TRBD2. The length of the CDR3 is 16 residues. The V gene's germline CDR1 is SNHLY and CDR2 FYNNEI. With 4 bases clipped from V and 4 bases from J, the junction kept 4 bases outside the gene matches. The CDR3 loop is CASSGTSGGDLETQYF. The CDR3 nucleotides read TGTGCCAGCAGTGGGACTAGCGGGGGGGATCTAGAGACCCAGTACTTC. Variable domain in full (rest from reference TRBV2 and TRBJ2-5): EPEVTQTPSHQVTQMGQEVILRCVPISNHLYFYWYRQILGQKVEFLVSFYNNEISEKSEIFDDQFSVERPDGSNFTLKIRSTKLEDSAMYFCASSGTSGGDLETQYFGPGTRLLVL.

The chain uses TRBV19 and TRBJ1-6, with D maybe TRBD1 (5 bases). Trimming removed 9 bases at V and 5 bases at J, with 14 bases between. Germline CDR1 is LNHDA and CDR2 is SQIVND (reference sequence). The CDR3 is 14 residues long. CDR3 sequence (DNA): TGTGCCAGCCGGGACTTTGGCCATAATTCACCCCTCCACTTT. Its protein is CASRDFGHNSPLHF.

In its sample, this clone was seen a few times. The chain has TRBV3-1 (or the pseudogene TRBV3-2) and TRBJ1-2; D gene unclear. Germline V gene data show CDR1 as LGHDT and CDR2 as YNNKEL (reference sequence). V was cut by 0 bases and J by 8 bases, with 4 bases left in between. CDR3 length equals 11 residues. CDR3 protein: CASSQDRGYTF. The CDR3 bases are TGTGCCAGCAGCCAAGATCGGGGCTACACCTTC.